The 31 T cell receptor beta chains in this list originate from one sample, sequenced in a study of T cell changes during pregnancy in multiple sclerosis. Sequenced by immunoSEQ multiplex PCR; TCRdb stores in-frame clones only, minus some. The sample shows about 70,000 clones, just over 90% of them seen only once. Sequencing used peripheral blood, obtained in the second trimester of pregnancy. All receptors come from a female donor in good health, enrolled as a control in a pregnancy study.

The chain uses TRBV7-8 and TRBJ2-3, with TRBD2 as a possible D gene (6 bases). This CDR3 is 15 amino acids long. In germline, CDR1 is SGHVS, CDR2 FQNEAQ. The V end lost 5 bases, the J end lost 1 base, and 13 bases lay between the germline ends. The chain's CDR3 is CASSLRGGGTDTQYF. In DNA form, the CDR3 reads TGTGCCAGCAGCCTCCGGGGCGGGGGCACAGATACGCAGTATTTT.

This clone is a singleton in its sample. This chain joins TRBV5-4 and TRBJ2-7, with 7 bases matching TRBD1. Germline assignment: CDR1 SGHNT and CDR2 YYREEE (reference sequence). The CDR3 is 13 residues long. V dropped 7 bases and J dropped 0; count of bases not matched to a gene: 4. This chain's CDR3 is CASRDSTSYEQYF. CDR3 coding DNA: TGTGCCAGCCGGGACAGCACCTCCTACGAGCAGTACTTC.

This chain's CDR3 is CASSRQGGEAFF. The CDR3 nucleotides read TGTGCCAGCAGCCGACAGGGAGGAGAAGCTTTCTTT. This chain links TRBV6-5 with TRBJ1-1, with TRBD1 matching 7 bases. The germline CDR1 and CDR2 sequences are MNHEY and SVGAGI. CDR3 size: 12 residues. With V trimmed by 6 bases and J by 8 bases, 6 bases remained unmatched.

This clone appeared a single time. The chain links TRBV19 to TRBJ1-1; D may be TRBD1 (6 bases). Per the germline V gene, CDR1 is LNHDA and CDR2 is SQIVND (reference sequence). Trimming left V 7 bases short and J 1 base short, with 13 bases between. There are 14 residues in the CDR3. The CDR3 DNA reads TGTGCCAGTACCCCGGGAGGGGGGAACACTGAAGCTTTCTTT. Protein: CASTPGGGNTEAFF. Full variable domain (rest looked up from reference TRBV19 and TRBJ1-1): DGGITQSPKYLFRKEGQNVTLSCEQNLNHDAMYWYRQDPGQGLRLIYYSQIVNDFQKGDIAEGYSVSREKKESFPLTVTSAQKNPTAFYLCASTPGGGNTEAFFGQGTRLTVV.

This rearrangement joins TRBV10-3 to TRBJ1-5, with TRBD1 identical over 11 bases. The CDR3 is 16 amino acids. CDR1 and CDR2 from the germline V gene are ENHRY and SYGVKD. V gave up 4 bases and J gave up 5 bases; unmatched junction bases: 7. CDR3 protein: CAISAGRTGGDQPQHF. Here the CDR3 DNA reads TGTGCCATCAGTGCCGGGAGGACAGGGGGCGATCAGCCCCAGCATTTT.

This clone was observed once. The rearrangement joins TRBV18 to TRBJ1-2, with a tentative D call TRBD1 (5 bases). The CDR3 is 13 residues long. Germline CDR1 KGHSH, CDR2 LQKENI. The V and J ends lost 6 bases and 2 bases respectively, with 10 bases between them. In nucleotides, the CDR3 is TGTGCCAGCTCGTTAGGGGCCAACTATGGCTACACCTTC. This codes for CASSLGANYGYTF. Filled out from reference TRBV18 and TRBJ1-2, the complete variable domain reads NAGVMQNPRHLVRRRGQEARLRCSPMKGHSHVYWYRQLPEEGLKFMVYLQKENIIDESGMPKERFSAEFPKEGPSILRIQQVVRGDSAAYFCASSLGANYGYTFGSGTRLTVV.

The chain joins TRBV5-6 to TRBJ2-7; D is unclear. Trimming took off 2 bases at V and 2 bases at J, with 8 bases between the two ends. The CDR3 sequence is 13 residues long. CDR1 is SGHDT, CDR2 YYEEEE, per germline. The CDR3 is CASSFTSAYEQYF. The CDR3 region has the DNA TGTGCCAGCAGCTTCACGAGCGCCTACGAGCAGTACTTC.

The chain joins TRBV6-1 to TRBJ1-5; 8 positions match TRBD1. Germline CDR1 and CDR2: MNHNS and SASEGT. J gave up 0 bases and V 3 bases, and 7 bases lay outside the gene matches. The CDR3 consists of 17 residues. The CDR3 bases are TGTGCCAGCAGTGAGACAGGGGCACAATATAGCAATCAGCCCCAGCATTTT. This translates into CASSETGAQYSNQPQHF.

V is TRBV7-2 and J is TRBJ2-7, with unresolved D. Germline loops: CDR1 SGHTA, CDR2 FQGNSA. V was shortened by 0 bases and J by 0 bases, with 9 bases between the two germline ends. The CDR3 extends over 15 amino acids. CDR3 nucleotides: TGTGCCAGCAGCTTAGCCGCAGGATACTCCTACGAGCAGTACTTC. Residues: CASSLAAGYSYEQYF. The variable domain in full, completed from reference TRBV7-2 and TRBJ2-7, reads GAGVSQSPSNKVTEKGKDVELRCDPISGHTALYWYRQSLGQGLEFLIYFQGNSAPDKSGLPSDRFSAERTGGSVSTLTIQRTQQEDSAVYLCASSLAAGYSYEQYFGPGTRLTVT.

The CDR3 sequence is CASSSGTAGNTIYF. Here the CDR3 DNA reads TGTGCCAGCAGCTCCGGGACAGCTGGAAACACCATATATTTT. The chain links TRBV7-6 to TRBJ1-3; 7 positions match TRBD1. The CDR3 has 14 residues. The trim removed 4 bases at V and 2 bases at J, leaving 2 bases unmatched. Germline-derived CDR1 and CDR2 are SGHVS and FNYEAQ. Using reference TRBV7-6 and TRBJ1-3 for the parts outside the CDR3, the full variable domain is GAGVSQSPRYKVTKRGQDVALRCDPISGHVSLYWYRQALGQGPEFLTYFNYEAQQDKSGLPNDRFSAERPEGSISTLTIQRTEQRDSAMYRCASSSGTAGNTIYFGEGSWLTVV.

This chain's CDR3 is CASSGDTGKLFF. The CDR3 coding sequence is TGTGCCAGCAGTGGGGATACAGGGAAACTGTTTTTT. This chain links TRBV6-6 with TRBJ1-4; D perhaps matches TRBD1 (6 bases). This CDR3 has 12 residues. Trimming removed 5 bases from V and 11 bases from J, with 12 bases in between. Germline V lookup: CDR1 MNHNY, CDR2 SVGAGI (reference sequence).

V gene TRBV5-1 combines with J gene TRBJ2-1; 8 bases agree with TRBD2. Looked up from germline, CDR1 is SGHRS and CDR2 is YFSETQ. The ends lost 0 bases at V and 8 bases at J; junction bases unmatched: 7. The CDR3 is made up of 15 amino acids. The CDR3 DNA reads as TGCGCCAGCAGCTTGGGGGGAGGGACTAGGGATGAGCAGTTCTTC. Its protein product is CASSLGGGTRDEQFF.

The CDR3 coding sequence is TGTGCCAGCAGCCTTGACAGGGAACTTTCCTATGGCTACACCTTC. Protein sequence: CASSLDRELSYGYTF. This rearrangement joins TRBV5-8 to TRBJ1-2; 7 positions agree with TRBD1. Trimming removed 4 bases from V and 4 bases from J; junction bases left unmatched: 10. The germline CDR1 and CDR2 sequences are SGHTS and YDEGEE. The CDR3 totals 15 residues.

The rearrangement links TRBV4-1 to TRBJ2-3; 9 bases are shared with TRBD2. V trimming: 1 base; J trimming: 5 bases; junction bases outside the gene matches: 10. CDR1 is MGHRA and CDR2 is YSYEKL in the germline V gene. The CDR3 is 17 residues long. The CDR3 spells CASSQVGAGGLGDTQYF. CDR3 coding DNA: TGCGCCAGCAGCCAAGTAGGGGCGGGGGGGCTCGGAGATACGCAGTATTTT.

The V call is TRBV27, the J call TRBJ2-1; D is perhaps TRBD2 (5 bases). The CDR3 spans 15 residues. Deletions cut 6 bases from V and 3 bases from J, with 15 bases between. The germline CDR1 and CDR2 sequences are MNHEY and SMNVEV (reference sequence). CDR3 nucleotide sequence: TGTGCCAGCAGGTCGGGGAATAATCTCTACAATGAGCAGTTCTTC. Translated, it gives CASRSGNNLYNEQFF.

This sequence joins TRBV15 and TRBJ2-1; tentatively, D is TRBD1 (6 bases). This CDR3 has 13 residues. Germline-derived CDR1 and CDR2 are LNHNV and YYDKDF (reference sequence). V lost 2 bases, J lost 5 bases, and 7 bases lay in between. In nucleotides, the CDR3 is TGTGCCACCAGCAGAAGGGACAACAATGAGCAGTTCTTC. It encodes CATSRRDNNEQFF.

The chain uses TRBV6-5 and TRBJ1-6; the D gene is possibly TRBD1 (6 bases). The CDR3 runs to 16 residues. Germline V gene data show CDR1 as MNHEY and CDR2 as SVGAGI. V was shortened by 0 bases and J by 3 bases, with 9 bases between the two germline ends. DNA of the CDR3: TGTGCCAGCAGTTACTCGTCAGGGGACTATAATTCACCCCTCCACTTT. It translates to CASSYSSGDYNSPLHF.

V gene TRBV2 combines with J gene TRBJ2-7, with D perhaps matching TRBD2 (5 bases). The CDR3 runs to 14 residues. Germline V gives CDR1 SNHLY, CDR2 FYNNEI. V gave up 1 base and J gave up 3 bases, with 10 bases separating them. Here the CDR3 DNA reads TGTGCCAGCAGTGAAGGAGGAGGCTTCTACGAGCAGTACTTC. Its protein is CASSEGGGFYEQYF. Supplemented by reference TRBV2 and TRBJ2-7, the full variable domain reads EPEVTQTPSHQVTQMGQEVILRCVPISNHLYFYWYRQILGQKVEFLVSFYNNEISEKSEIFDDQFSVERPDGSNFTLKIRSTKLEDSAMYFCASSEGGGFYEQYFGPGTRLTVT.

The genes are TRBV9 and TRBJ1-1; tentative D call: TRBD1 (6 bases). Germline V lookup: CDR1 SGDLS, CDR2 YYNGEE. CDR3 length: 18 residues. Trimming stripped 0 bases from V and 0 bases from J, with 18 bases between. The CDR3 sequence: CASSVAPGTRDVNTEAFF. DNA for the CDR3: TGTGCCAGCAGCGTAGCCCCCGGGACACGAGATGTGAACACTGAAGCTTTCTTT.

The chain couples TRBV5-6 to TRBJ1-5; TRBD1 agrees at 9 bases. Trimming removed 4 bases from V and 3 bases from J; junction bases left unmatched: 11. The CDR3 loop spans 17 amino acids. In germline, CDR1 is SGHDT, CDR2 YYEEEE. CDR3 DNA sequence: TGTGCCAGCAGCCCATGGACAGGGGATTTCTCCAATCAGCCCCAGCATTTT. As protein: CASSPWTGDFSNQPQHF.

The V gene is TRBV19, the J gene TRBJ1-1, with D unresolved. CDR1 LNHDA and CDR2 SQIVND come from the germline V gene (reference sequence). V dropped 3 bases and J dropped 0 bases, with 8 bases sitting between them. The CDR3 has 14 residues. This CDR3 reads CASSIRRVNTEAFF. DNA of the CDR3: TGTGCCAGTAGTATCCGCCGGGTGAACACTGAAGCTTTCTTT.

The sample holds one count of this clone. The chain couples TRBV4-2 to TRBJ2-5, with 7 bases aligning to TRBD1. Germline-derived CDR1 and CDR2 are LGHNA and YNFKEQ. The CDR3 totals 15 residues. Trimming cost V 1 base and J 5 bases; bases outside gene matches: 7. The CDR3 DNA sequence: TGTGCCAGCAGCCAAGCAACAGGGGAAGGTGAGACCCAGTACTTC. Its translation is CASSQATGEGETQYF.

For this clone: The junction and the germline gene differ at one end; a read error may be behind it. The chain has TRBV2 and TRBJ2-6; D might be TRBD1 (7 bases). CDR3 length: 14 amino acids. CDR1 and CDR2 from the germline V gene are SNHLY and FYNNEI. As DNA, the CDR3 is TGTGCCACCAAACGTCCCCAGGGGGGCAACGTCCTGACTTTC. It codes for CATKRPQGGNVLTF.

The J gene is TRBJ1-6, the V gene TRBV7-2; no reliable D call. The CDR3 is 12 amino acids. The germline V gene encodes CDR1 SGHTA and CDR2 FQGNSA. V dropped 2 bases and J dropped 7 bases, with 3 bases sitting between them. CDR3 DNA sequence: TGTGCCAGCAGCTTACTAAATTCACCCCTCCACTTT. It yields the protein CASSLLNSPLHF. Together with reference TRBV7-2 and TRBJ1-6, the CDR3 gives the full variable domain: GAGVSQSPSNKVTEKGKDVELRCDPISGHTALYWYRQSLGQGLEFLIYFQGNSAPDKSGLPSDRFSAERTGGSVSTLTIQRTQQEDSAVYLCASSLLNSPLHFGNGTRLTVT.

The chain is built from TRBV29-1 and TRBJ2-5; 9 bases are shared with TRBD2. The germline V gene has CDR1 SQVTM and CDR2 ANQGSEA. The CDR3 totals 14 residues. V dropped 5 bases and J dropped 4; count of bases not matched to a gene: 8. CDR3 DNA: TGCAGCGTTCCGGCGGGGGGGCTGGGAGAGACCCAGTACTTC. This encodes CSVPAGGLGETQYF.

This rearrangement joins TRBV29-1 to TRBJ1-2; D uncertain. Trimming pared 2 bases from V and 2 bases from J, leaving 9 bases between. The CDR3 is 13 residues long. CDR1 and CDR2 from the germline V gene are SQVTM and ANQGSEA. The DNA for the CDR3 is TGCAGCGTTGAATTCGGTTGGAACTATGGCTACACCTTC. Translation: CSVEFGWNYGYTF.

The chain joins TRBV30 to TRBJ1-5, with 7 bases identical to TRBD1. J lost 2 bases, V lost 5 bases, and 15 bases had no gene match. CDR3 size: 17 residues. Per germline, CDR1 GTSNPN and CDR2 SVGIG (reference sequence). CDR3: CAWDRVNPRSGNQPQHF. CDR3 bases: TGTGCCTGGGACAGGGTAAACCCGAGAAGTGGCAATCAGCCCCAGCATTTT.

The CDR3 DNA reads TGTGCCAGCAGTCCCCCGGGGGGCCTTCAGTATTTT. Translated, it gives CASSPPGGLQYF. This chain joins TRBV7-3 and TRBJ2-3, with D perhaps TRBD2 (7 bases). Trimming took off 6 bases at V and 12 bases at J, with 16 bases between the two ends. This CDR3 is 12 amino acids long. Germline V gives CDR1 SGHTA, CDR2 FQGTGA.

CDR3 sequence reads: CASSLERRGFYNEQFF. DNA for the CDR3: TGTGCCAGCAGTCTCGAGCGGCGGGGGTTCTACAATGAGCAGTTCTTC. The J gene is TRBJ2-1, the V gene TRBV11-1, with 7 bases aligning to TRBD2. V gave up 6 bases and J gave up 3 bases; unmatched junction bases: 11. CDR3 length: 16 amino acids. Germline CDR1 and CDR2: SGHAT and FQDESV (reference sequence).

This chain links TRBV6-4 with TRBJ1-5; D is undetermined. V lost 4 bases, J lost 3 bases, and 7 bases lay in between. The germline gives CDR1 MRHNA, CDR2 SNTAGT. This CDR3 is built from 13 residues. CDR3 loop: CASSGGDNQPQHF. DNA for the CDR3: TGTGCCAGCAGTGGGGGAGACAATCAGCCCCAGCATTTT.

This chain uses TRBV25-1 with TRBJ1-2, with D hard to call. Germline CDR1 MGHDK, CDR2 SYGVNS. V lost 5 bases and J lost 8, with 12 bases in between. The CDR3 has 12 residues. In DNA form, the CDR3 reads TGTGCCAGCAGTCCCGGGTCCTGGGGCTACACCTTC. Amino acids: CASSPGSWGYTF.